This record covers a single T cell receptor beta chain. Its antigen target is currently unknown. No base qualities exist here, and no much larger clone lies one base off it. Relative to germline, V is 8 bases shorter and J is 10 bases shorter, with 9 bases between their ends. Looking up the germline V gene yields CDR1 MNHEY and CDR2 SVGAGI. The CDR3 starts with the cysteine, ends with the phenylalanine, and has 10 residues. The sequence is cut down to CDR3 DNA, 30 bases in frame from base 1. FACS was used to sort CD4+ or CD8+ cells into naive T cells, defined as CD45RA+, and memory T cells, defined as CD45RO+. A couple of healthy control subjects provided the T cells used for TCR sequencing. For the mixed lymphocyte reactions, sorted T cell subsets left unstimulated acted as baseline controls. The Qiagen DNeasy Blood & Tissue Kit was used for extraction of genomic DNA. TCRbeta CDR3 regions were amplified by multiplexed two-step PCR using Vbeta-specific forward primers and Jbeta-specific reverse primers. Through the immunoSEQ service, TCRbeta libraries were sequenced on an Illumina instrument. The paper's processing steps were these. V, D and J genes were assigned using IMGT annotation, and counts were corrected for multiplex PCR bias using synthetic CDR3 analogues. The immunoSEQ Analyzer calculated repertoire clonality as one minus the normalized Shannon entropy. Clonal expansion was defined by Fisher's exact test with Benjamini-Hochberg false discovery rate control, using two-tailed P<0.01. TCRdb limited this immuneACCESS table to in-frame rearrangements with V and J called. A share of clones is missing; checked studies link under half to unresolved V genes, and the rest is unexplained. Clonal size and the V and J genes are those of that table, whereas D and trimming came from the DNA. This sample lists roughly 27,000 clones; roughly 85% were detected once. 2.2% of the sample lies in the top ten.

The data originate from a study of regulatory dendritic cells for organ transplantation listed by TCRdb under 2017. Some background on the complete study: Before and after allostimulation with regulatory or mature dendritic cells, TCRbeta repertoires were sequenced from sorted naive and memory CD4+ and CD8+ T cells.

The paper as a whole reports these results and caveats: Only a couple of subjects were sequenced, and the authors noted considerable between-individual heterogeneity in the alloreactive memory CD8+ T cell pool. Expansion of memory CD8+ clones was induced by allostimulation in both subjects, but more limited expansion appeared to be induced by regulatory dendritic cells than by mature dendritic cells. Of the resting subsets, memory CD8+ T cells had the largest number of alloreactive TCR clonotypes. Naive CD4+ and CD8+ T cells showed highly diverse repertoires, whereas memory cells were less diverse and memory CD8+ cells were the most oligoclonal.

The V and J genes are TRBV6-5 and TRBJ1-5; the best D guess is TRBD1, with 5 bases matching. Sequencing was performed on memory CD4+ T cells from blood. Taken with the paper, the label for cell subset or site translates to: CD45RO+ memory T cells. The sequence was obtained from a human donor in good health. The bases read TGTGCCAGCGGGGGATATCCCCAGCATTTT. This gives the protein CASGGYPQHF.